This TCR beta chain was sequenced in a study of cytomegalovirus exposure and HLA in healthy donors. The PCR contained 60 Vbeta and 13 Jbeta primers. Assay used: immunoSEQ multiplex PCR; TCRdb lists only in-frame clones, some missing. The sample records around 150,000 clones, roughly 85% being singletons. The germline CDR1 and CDR2 sequences are SQVTM and ANQGSEA. The V end lost 3 bases, the J end lost 0 bases, and 10 bases lay between the germline ends. The CDR3 loop spans 14 amino acids. The specimen was PBMCs. This chain connects TRBV29-1 to TRBJ2-3; D remains unclear. This clonotype was obtained from a man between 18 and 35 years old in good health and CMV-seropositive. CDR3 region: CSVDVALSTDTQYF. DNA for the CDR3: TGCAGCGTTGATGTAGCACTCAGCACAGATACGCAGTATTTT.